This T cell receptor beta chain was documented in a study of T-cell memory formation after mild COVID-19. Study outcomes and limitations: The study found contracting CD4+ clones mainly in CM and EM and contracting CD8+ clones in EMRA. Cross-reactive memory appears to have joined, as suggested by some responding clones showing up in pre-infection memory.

This CDR3 has 15 residues. Between the trimmed V and J ends, which lost 6 bases and 4 bases, there was a span of 19 bases. From 5'RACE with constant-segment primers came TCR alpha and TCR beta cDNA libraries that carried sample barcodes and UMIs. TCRdb redid the calling of the 5' RACE reads with MiXCR, one entry per CDR3 protein. Among hundreds of thousands of distinct CDR3 sequences, 28% were seen once, and the ten largest hold about 13%. With regard to this clonotype: Its antigen is not identified.

This sequence joins TRBV12-3 or TRBV12-4 and TRBJ2-7; TRBD1 is a possible D gene (6 bases). This clonotype was obtained from an adult woman who had mild COVID-19 (a few samples of this study predate the infection). Cell type and time point are not known. Sequences were obtained from PBMCs or a T cell subset sorted from them (not recorded which). CDR3 DNA sequence: TGTGCCAGCAGACTCGCAGGGGAAAAGCGATACGAGCAGTACTTC. It specifies CASRLAGEKRYEQYF.